Below, 30 T cell receptor beta chains from the same sample are listed, as sequenced in a study of vaccination effects on CD4 cells after COVID-19. Expansion with viral peptide pools was applied to antigen-specific CD4+ T cells by the ViraFEST assay prior to sequencing. Following culture for roughly 10 days, CD4+ T cells were isolated. Antigens for these TCRs are unknown. Sequenced by immunoSEQ multiplex PCR; TCRdb stores in-frame clones only, minus some. The data contain about 79,000 clones, approximately 74% of them singletons. The source was CD4+ T cells from PBMCs cultured with HCoV-229E spike peptides, collected before COVID-19 vaccination. The receptors here all came from a human donor who received a COVID-19 vaccine.

The V and J genes are TRBV5-5 and TRBJ2-2, with 10 bases identical to TRBD1. J was trimmed by 6 bases and V by 7 bases; bases with no gene match: 12. From germline, CDR1 is SGHKS and CDR2 YYEKEE (reference sequence). The CDR3 spans 16 residues. As DNA, the CDR3 is TGTGCCAGCTGGGAACGGGACAGGGGACTACCCGGGGAGCTGTTTTTT. The encoded protein is CASWERDRGLPGELFF.

This clone has a single count. The rearrangement joins TRBV2 to TRBJ2-5; possible D gene TRBD1, 5 bases. Germline assignment: CDR1 SNHLY and CDR2 FYNNEI. The CDR3 has 15 amino acids. Trimming took 1 base from V and 3 from J, leaving 12 bases between them. The CDR3 spells CASSEVDSGKETQYF. Written as DNA, the CDR3 is TGTGCCAGCAGTGAAGTCGACAGTGGGAAAGAGACCCAGTACTTC.

The V and J genes are TRBV4-2 and TRBJ1-2, with a weak D call TRBD1 (6 bases). This CDR3 is built from 15 residues. V lost 4 bases to trimming and J lost 0 bases, with 12 bases between them. In germline, CDR1 is LGHNA, CDR2 YNFKEQ. The CDR3 loop is CASSREQGTNYGYTF. CDR3 DNA sequence: TGTGCCAGCAGCCGGGAACAGGGTACTAACTATGGCTACACCTTC.

The chain couples TRBV7-3 to TRBJ2-1, with D maybe TRBD1 (5 bases). This CDR3 has 15 amino acids. The V and J ends lost 2 bases and 0 bases respectively, with 8 bases between them. Germline values: CDR1 SGHTA, CDR2 FQGTGA. The CDR3 DNA reads as TGTGCCAGCAGCTTAGGGGCCAGCTCCTACAATGAGCAGTTCTTC. As protein: CASSLGASSYNEQFF.

The genes are TRBV5-4 and TRBJ1-2; 8 bases match TRBD1. The germline gives CDR1 SGHNT, CDR2 YYREEE (reference sequence). The CDR3 runs to 16 residues. J gave up 7 bases and V 7 bases, and 18 bases lay outside the gene matches. The CDR3 DNA follows: TGTGCCAGCTTGGGGATCGGGACAGGCGTAAAGAGTGGCTACACCTTC. This sequence encodes CASLGIGTGVKSGYTF.

The genes are TRBV30 and TRBJ1-4, with 7 bases fitting TRBD1. CDR1 and CDR2 from the germline V gene are GTSNPN and SVGIG (reference sequence). This CDR3 contains 14 residues. V gave up 5 bases and J gave up 5 bases; unmatched junction bases: 8. CDR3 nucleotides: TGTGCCTGGGCGGTAGGACAGGTCAATGAAAAACTGTTTTTT. Protein: CAWAVGQVNEKLFF.

This clone was counted once. The chain employs TRBV25-1 and TRBJ2-1; the D gene is possibly TRBD2 (5 bases). The CDR3 runs to 15 residues. Per germline, CDR1 MGHDK and CDR2 SYGVNS. The V end lost 2 bases, the J end lost 1 base, and 9 bases lay between the germline ends. The CDR3 bases are TGTGCCAGCAGTGAAACGCGAGGGTCCTACAATGAGCAGTTCTTC. It specifies CASSETRGSYNEQFF.

The V gene is TRBV25-1, the J gene TRBJ1-6; 9 bases line up with TRBD1. The CDR3 totals 13 residues. Germline V lookup: CDR1 MGHDK, CDR2 SYGVNS. The V segment lost 8 bases and the J segment 9 bases; nucleotides outside the gene matches: 5. CDR3: CASLDRGSSPLHF. CDR3 nucleotides: TGTGCCAGCCTCGACAGGGGGTCTTCACCCCTCCACTTT.

This clone was seen more than once but under ten times. This chain uses TRBV5-1 with TRBJ1-2; D might be TRBD1 (5 bases). Trimming cost V 4 bases and J 6 bases, with 16 bases left between them. The CDR3 length is 14 residues. Germline V CDR1 and CDR2: SGHRS, YFSETQ. The CDR3 nucleotides read TGCGCCAGCAGCCCGGCGCGGCCGGGGGATGGCTACACCTTC. Its protein is CASSPARPGDGYTF.

The CDR3 region is CASSLPAGGTEAFF. The CDR3 bases are TGTGCCAGCAGCTTACCAGCCGGCGGCACTGAAGCTTTCTTT. The rearrangement links TRBV7-9 to TRBJ1-1; D unclear. The ends were cut back, 2 bases at V and 4 bases at J, with 11 bases in the middle. Germline V lookup: CDR1 SEHNR, CDR2 FQNEAQ (reference sequence). This CDR3 has 14 amino acids.

The chain links TRBV19 to TRBJ2-3; possibly TRBD1 for D (6 bases). CDR1 and CDR2 from the germline V gene are LNHDA and SQIVND (reference sequence). Trimming took off 9 bases at V and 2 bases at J, with 30 bases between the two ends. The CDR3 has 19 amino acids. CDR3 sequence reads: CASPALSQGPNRSTDTQYF. The CDR3 bases are TGTGCCAGCCCCGCCCTTTCACAGGGCCCAAACCGATCCACAGATACGCAGTATTTT. The full variable domain, in which reference TRBV19 and TRBJ2-3 provide the parts outside the CDR3, is DGGITQSPKYLFRKEGQNVTLSCEQNLNHDAMYWYRQDPGQGLRLIYYSQIVNDFQKGDIAEGYSVSREKKESFPLTVTSAQKNPTAFYLCASPALSQGPNRSTDTQYFGPGTRLTVL.

The chain has TRBV5-1 and TRBJ2-1, with D perhaps matching TRBD1 (6 bases). This CDR3 spans 16 amino acids. V gave up 2 bases and J gave up 1 base, with 13 bases separating them. CDR1 and CDR2 from the germline V gene are SGHRS and YFSETQ. Here the CDR3 DNA reads TGCGCCAGCAGCTTCGGACAGACCCAGTCCTACAATGAGCAGTTCTTC. Protein product: CASSFGQTQSYNEQFF.

The chain recombines TRBV27 with TRBJ2-2; D might be TRBD1 or TRBD2, each matching 5 bases. Looked up from germline, CDR1 is MNHEY and CDR2 is SMNVEV (reference sequence). V dropped 5 bases and J dropped 6 bases, with 19 bases sitting between them. The CDR3 is made up of 16 amino acids. In DNA form, the CDR3 reads TGTGCCAGCAGTAGGACGGGACGGACGCTGGCCGGGGAGCTGTTTTTT. It is translated as CASSRTGRTLAGELFF.

This rearrangement joins TRBV2 to TRBJ1-2; D not resolved. The CDR3 has 12 residues. The ends were cut back, 6 bases at V and 4 bases at J, with 9 bases in the middle. Germline CDR1 and CDR2: SNHLY and FYNNEI. The chain's CDR3 is CASRVGSYGYTF. The CDR3 nucleotides read TGTGCCAGCAGAGTCGGAAGCTATGGCTACACCTTC.

The J gene is TRBJ1-1, the V gene TRBV5-6; D call uncertain. V was trimmed by 5 bases and J by 4 bases, leaving 18 bases between them. The length of the CDR3 is 15 residues. Germline CDR1 is SGHDT and CDR2 is YYEEEE. Here the CDR3 DNA reads TGTGCCAGCAGTCAACCGCCTTTAGGTACCACTGAAGCTTTCTTT. This gives the protein CASSQPPLGTTEAFF.

This clone was detected a few times. The V call is TRBV7-3, the J call TRBJ1-1; D unresolved. Germline loops: CDR1 SGHTA, CDR2 FQGTGA. The CDR3 sequence is 14 residues long. V lost 6 bases and J 8 bases, leaving 19 bases between the germline ends. CDR3 loop: CASSRTGPTTEAFF. The CDR3 DNA sequence: TGTGCCAGCAGTCGTACCGGACCGACCACCGAAGCTTTCTTT.

The chain is built from TRBV27 and TRBJ2-5; 8 bases agree with TRBD2. The CDR3 extends over 16 amino acids. With V trimmed by 5 bases and J by 5 bases, 13 bases remained unmatched. Germline CDR1 is MNHEY and CDR2 is SMNVEV (reference sequence). The CDR3 spells CASSIRGGWKGETQYF. The DNA for the CDR3 is TGTGCCAGCAGTATCCGGGGGGGGTGGAAAGGGGAGACCCAGTACTTC.

The chain joins TRBV6-5 to TRBJ1-1; 9 bases map to TRBD1. The CDR3 has 14 residues. The J segment lost 8 bases and the V segment lost 5 bases, leaving 9 bases of the junction unmatched. Germline V gene sequence: CDR1 MNHEY, CDR2 SVGAGI. The CDR3 nucleotides are TGTGCCAGCAGTCCACAGGGGGCAGTTCCCGAAGCTTTCTTT. It codes for CASSPQGAVPEAFF.

This chain uses TRBV7-2 with TRBJ2-5; D unresolved. V was cut by 1 base and J by 0 bases, with 9 bases left in between. The germline V gene encodes CDR1 SGHTA and CDR2 FQGNSA. The CDR3 has 15 residues. The CDR3 DNA follows: TGTGCCAGCAGCTTAGGTTTCAGAAACCAAGAGACCCAGTACTTC. Translating gives CASSLGFRNQETQYF.

For this clone: The sample contains more than one DNA sequence encoding this CDR3. This chain uses TRBV6-5 with TRBJ2-2, with no clear D. The CDR3 covers 12 residues. CDR1 MNHEY and CDR2 SVGAGI come from the germline V gene. Trimming removed 6 bases from V and 4 bases from J, with 6 bases in between. DNA for the CDR3: TGTGCCAGCAGAAGATCCACCGGGGAGCTGTTTTTT. Protein product: CASRRSTGELFF.

This chain uses TRBV9 with TRBJ1-2, with TRBD1 matching 7 bases. The trim removed 0 bases at V and 8 bases at J, leaving 7 bases unmatched. The CDR3 runs to 14 residues. In germline, CDR1 is SGDLS, CDR2 YYNGEE. CDR3 coding DNA: TGTGCCAGCAGCGTAGCTATGACAGGGTACGGCTACACCTTC. Translated: CASSVAMTGYGYTF.

The chain links TRBV6-2 or TRBV6-3 to TRBJ2-7; a possible D gene is TRBD2 (5 bases). Germline CDR1 MNHEY, CDR2 SVGEGT. V was clipped by 6 bases and J by 4 bases, with 13 bases between them. This CDR3 comprises 13 residues. CDR3 region: CASSPPSGYEQYV. CDR3 nucleotide sequence: TGTGCCAGCAGCCCCCCCAGCGGTTACGAGCAGTACGTC.

This clone was found once. The chain employs TRBV15 and TRBJ2-7; TRBD1 is a possible D gene (6 bases). CDR3 length equals 14 residues. Trimming left V 8 bases short and J 6 bases short, with 20 bases between. CDR1 is LNHNV and CDR2 is YYDKDF in the germline V gene (reference sequence). CDR3 amino acids: CATVDDFGQTEQYV. In nucleotides, the CDR3 is TGTGCCACCGTGGATGATTTCGGACAGACCGAGCAGTACGTC.

This chain links TRBV12-3 or TRBV12-4 with TRBJ2-3; D is uncertain. V lost 3 bases, J lost 5 bases, and 6 bases lay in between. CDR3 length equals 12 residues. The CDR3 DNA is TGTGCCAGCAGTTTGTCGGGAGATACGCAGTATTTT. Its protein product is CASSLSGDTQYF.

CDR3 amino acids: CASSLGGRLYEQYV. The CDR3 coding sequence is TGTGCCAGCAGTTTGGGAGGGAGGTTATACGAGCAGTACGTC. J is TRBJ2-7 and V is TRBV28, with TRBD2 matching over 7 bases. The CDR3 is 14 amino acids. The J segment lost 4 bases and the V segment lost 3 bases, leaving 6 bases of the junction unmatched. Germline loops: CDR1 MDHEN, CDR2 SYDVKM.

The V gene is TRBV9, the J gene TRBJ1-4; D is perhaps TRBD1 (5 bases). The CDR3 sequence is 18 residues long. V gave up 2 bases and J gave up 4 bases, with 21 bases separating them. Looked up from germline, CDR1 is SGDLS and CDR2 is YYNGEE. For the CDR3, the DNA is TGTGCCAGCAGCGTCGGAGGGGCTGGCATGGTCTTTAATGAAAAACTGTTTTTT. Its translation: CASSVGGAGMVFNEKLFF.

V is TRBV7-2 and J is TRBJ1-2; D remains unclear. Trimming removed 5 bases at V and 2 bases at J, with 15 bases between. Germline V CDR1 and CDR2: SGHTA, FQGNSA. This CDR3 has 15 amino acids. DNA for the CDR3: TGTGCCAGCAGCATCGTAGTTGACGGGAACTATGGCTACACCTTC. Its protein is CASSIVVDGNYGYTF.

The chain combines TRBV5-1 with TRBJ1-2, with 7 bases aligning to TRBD1. Germline assignment: CDR1 SGHRS and CDR2 YFSETQ. With V trimmed by 1 base and J by 2 bases, 2 bases remained unmatched. The CDR3 has 14 residues. This CDR3 is CASSLSGGNYGYTF. CDR3 nucleotides: TGCGCCAGCAGCTTGTCAGGGGGGAACTATGGCTACACCTTC.

J is TRBJ1-2 and V is TRBV20-1; D is ambiguous. The CDR3 consists of 11 residues. Trimming left V 7 bases short and J 4 bases short, with 10 bases between. Germline CDR1 DFQATT, CDR2 SNEGSKA (reference sequence). In DNA form, the CDR3 reads TGCAGTGGAAGGAAAACCTATGGCTACACCTTC. Translating gives CSGRKTYGYTF.

The chain is built from TRBV18 and TRBJ1-5; D remains ambiguous. The length of the CDR3 is 12 residues. V was shortened by 2 bases and J by 5 bases, with 4 bases between the two germline ends. Per the germline V gene, CDR1 is KGHSH and CDR2 is LQKENI. Here the CDR3 reads CASSPRDQPQHF. The CDR3 nucleotides read TGTGCCAGCTCACCAAGGGATCAGCCCCAGCATTTT.